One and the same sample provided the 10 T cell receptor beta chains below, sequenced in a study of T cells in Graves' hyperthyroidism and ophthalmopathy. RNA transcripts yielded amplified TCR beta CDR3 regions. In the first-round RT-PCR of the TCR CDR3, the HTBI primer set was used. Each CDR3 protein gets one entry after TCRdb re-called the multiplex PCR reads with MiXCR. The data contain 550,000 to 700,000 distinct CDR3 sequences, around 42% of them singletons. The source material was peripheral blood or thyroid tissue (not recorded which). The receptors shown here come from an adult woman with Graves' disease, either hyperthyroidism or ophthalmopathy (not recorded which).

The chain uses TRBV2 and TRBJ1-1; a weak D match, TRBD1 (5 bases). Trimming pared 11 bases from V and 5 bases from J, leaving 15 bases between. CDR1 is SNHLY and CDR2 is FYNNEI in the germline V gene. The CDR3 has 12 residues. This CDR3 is CASTGRLTEAFF. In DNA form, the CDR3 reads TGTGCCTCGACGGGACGCTTGACTGAAGCTTTCTTT.

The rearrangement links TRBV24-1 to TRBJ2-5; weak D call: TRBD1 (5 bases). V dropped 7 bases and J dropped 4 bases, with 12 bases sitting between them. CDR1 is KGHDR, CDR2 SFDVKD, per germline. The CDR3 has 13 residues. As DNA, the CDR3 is TGTGCCACCAGCCCGCAGGGATCAGAGACCCAGTACTTC. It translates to CATSPQGSETQYF.

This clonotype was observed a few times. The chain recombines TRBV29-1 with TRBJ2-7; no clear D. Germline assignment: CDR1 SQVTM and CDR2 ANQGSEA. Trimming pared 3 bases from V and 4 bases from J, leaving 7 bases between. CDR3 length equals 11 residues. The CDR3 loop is CSVDWGYEQYF. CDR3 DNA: TGCAGCGTTGATTGGGGATACGAGCAGTACTTC.

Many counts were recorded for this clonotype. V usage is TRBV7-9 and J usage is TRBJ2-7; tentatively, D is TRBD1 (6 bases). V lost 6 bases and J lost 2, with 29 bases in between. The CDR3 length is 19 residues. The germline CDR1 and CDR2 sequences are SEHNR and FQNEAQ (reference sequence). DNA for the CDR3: TGTGCCAGCAGTCATTTTGGACAGAGAAAACCAACGGGCACCTACGAGCAGTACTTC. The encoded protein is CASSHFGQRKPTGTYEQYF.

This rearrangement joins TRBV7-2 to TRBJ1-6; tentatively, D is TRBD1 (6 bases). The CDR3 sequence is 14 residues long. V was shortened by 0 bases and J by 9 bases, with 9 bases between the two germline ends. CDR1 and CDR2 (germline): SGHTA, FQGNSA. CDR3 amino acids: CASSLAWTASPLHF. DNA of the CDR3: TGTGCCAGCAGCTTAGCCTGGACAGCTTCACCCCTCCACTTT.

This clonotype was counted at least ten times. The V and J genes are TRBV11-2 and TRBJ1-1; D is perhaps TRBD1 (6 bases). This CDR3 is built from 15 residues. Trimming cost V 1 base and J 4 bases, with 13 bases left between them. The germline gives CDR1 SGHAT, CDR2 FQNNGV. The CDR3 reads CASSLGRGLGTEAFF. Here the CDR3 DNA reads TGTGCCAGCAGCTTAGGCAGGGGCCTAGGCACTGAAGCTTTCTTT.

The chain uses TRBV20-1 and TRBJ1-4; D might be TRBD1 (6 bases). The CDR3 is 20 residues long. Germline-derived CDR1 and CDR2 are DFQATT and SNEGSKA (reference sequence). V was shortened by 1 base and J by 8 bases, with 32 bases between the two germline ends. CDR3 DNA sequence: TGCAGTGCTAGAGCTTCAGGGGACCCACTCGCACCCTGGCCCGAAGAAAAACTGTTTTTT. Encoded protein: CSARASGDPLAPWPEEKLFF.

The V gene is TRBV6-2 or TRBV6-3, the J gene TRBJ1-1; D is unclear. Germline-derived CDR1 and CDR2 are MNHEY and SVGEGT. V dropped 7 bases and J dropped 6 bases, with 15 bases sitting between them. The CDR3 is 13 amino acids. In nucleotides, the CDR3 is TGTGCCAGCACTGTCGGGTCGGGGTCTGAAGCTTTCTTT. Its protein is CASTVGSGSEAFF.

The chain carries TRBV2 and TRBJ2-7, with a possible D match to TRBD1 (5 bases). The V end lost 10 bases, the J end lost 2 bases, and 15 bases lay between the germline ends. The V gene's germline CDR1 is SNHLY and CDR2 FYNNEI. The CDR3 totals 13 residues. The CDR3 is CATGHGPTYEQYF. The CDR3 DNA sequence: TGTGCCACCGGACACGGGCCAACCTACGAGCAGTACTTC.

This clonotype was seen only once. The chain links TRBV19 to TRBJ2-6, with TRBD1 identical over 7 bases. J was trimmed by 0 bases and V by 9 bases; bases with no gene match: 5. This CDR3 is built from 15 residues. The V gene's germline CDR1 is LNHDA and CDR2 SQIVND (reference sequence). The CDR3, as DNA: TGTGCCAGCGCCGGGACAGCCTCTGGGGCCAACGTCCTGACTTTC. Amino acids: CASAGTASGANVLTF.